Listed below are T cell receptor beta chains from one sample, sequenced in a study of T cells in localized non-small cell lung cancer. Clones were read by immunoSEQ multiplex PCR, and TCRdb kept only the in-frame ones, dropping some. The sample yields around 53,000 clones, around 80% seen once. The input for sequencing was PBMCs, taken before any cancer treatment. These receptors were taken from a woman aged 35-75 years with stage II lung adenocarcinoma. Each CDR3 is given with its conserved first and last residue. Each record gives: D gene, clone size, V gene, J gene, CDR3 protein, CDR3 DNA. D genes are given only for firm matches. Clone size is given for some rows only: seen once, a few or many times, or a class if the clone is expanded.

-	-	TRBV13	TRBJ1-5	CASSLSFEGGRNQPQHF	TGTGCCAGCAGCTTATCGTTTGAGGGGGGAAGAAATCAGCCCCAGCATTTT
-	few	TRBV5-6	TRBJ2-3	CASSLYREGQYF	TGTGCCAGCAGCTTGTACAGGGAGGGGCAGTATTTT
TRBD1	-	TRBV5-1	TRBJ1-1	CASSQDRGNTEAFF	TGCGCCAGCAGCCAGGACAGGGGGAACACTGAAGCTTTCTTT
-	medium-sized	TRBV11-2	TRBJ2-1	CASRTSGANEQFF	TGTGCCAGCAGAACCTCAGGGGCCAATGAGCAGTTCTTC
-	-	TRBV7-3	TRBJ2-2	CASSFPPREELFF	TGTGCCAGCAGCTTTCCCCCCAGGGAGGAGCTGTTTTTT
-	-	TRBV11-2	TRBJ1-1	CASSLGPGHNTEAFF	TGTGCCAGCAGCTTAGGGCCGGGCCATAACACTGAAGCTTTCTTT
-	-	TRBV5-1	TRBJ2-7	CASSLGTAVSYEQYF	TGCGCCAGCAGCTTGGGGACGGCCGTTTCCTACGAGCAGTACTTC
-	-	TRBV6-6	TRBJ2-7	CASSYQTRGYEQYF	TGTGCCAGCAGTTACCAGACTAGGGGTTACGAGCAGTACTTC
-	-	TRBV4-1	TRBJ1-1	CASSPSSGREGATEAFF	TGCGCCAGCAGCCCATCAAGTGGGAGGGAAGGCGCCACTGAAGCTTTCTTT
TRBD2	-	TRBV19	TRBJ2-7	CASSTGGSRNYEQYF	TGTGCCAGTAGTACCGGGGGGTCCCGAAACTACGAGCAGTACTTC
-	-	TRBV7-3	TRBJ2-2	CASSADGPTGELFF	TGTGCCAGCAGCGCCGACGGGCCTACCGGGGAGCTGTTTTTT
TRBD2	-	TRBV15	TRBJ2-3	CATSRDGTSGASTDTQYF	TGTGCCACCAGCAGAGACGGGACTAGCGGAGCCAGCACAGATACGCAGTATTTT
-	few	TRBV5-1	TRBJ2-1	CASSLGQADEQFF	TGCGCCAGCAGCTTGGGTCAGGCAGATGAGCAGTTCTTC
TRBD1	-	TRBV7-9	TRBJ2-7	CASSSPDRGSYEQYF	TGTGCCAGCAGCTCCCCGGACAGGGGATCCTACGAGCAGTACTTC
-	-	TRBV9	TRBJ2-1	CASSAVSNPVANEQFF	TGTGCCAGCAGCGCAGTTTCGAACCCGGTTGCGAATGAGCAGTTCTTC
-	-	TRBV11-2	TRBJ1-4	CASSLWSGNNEKLFF	TGTGCCAGCAGCTTATGGTCGGGAAATAATGAAAAACTGTTTTTT
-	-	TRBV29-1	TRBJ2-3	CSVVSGPDTQYF	TGCAGCGTGGTTTCAGGGCCAGATACGCAGTATTTT
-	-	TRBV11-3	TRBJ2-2	CASASAGTGELFF	TGTGCCAGCGCCTCCGCGGGAACCGGGGAGCTGTTTTTT
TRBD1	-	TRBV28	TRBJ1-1	CASKQGVTEAFF	TGTGCCAGCAAACAGGGGGTCACTGAAGCTTTCTTT
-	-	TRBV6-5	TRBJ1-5	CASGPQGESNQPQHF	TGTGCCAGCGGGCCACAGGGAGAAAGCAATCAGCCCCAGCATTTT
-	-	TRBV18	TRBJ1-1	CASSPQGRTEAFF	TGTGCCAGCTCACCACAAGGGAGGACTGAAGCTTTCTTT
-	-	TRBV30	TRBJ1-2	CAWRDRSFLGYTF	TGTGCCTGGAGGGACAGATCCTTCCTGGGCTACACCTTC
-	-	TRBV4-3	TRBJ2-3	CASSQGEGTTDTQYF	TGCGCCAGCAGCCAAGGCGAAGGGACTACAGATACGCAGTATTTT
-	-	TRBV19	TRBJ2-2	CASSIGVTGELFF	TGTGCCAGTAGTATCGGGGTTACCGGGGAGCTGTTTTTT
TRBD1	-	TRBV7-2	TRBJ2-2	CASSSTGDKRTGELFF	TGTGCCAGCAGCTCGACAGGGGATAAACGGACCGGGGAGCTGTTTTTT
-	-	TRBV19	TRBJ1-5	CASTVRGNQPQHF	TGTGCCAGTACCGTAAGGGGCAATCAGCCCCAGCATTTT
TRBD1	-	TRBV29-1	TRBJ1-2	CSAADRGLFGYTF	TGCAGCGCCGCGGACAGGGGGCTTTTTGGCTACACCTTC
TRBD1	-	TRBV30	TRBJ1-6	CAWGVGQEDSPLHF	TGTGCCTGGGGTGTGGGACAGGAAGATTCACCCCTCCACTTT